Presented here are 12 T cell receptor beta chains from one specimen sequenced in a study of neoadjuvant anti-PD-1 for oral cavity cancer. Measured with immunoSEQ multiplex PCR; TCRdb has only the in-frame clones, and not every one. The data show 13,000 to 15,000 clones, 65% to 75% seen once. Sequencing used PBMCs, obtained before nivolumab (anti-PD-1) treatment. Receptors originate from a person aged 40-85 years with oral cavity squamous cell carcinoma.

The chain uses TRBV7-2 and TRBJ1-3, with unresolved D. This CDR3 region has 15 residues. Germline V gene sequence: CDR1 SGHTA, CDR2 FQGNSA. The V end lost 2 bases, the J end lost 3 bases, and 11 bases lay between the germline ends. Here the CDR3 reads CASSLLLVFGNTIYF. The CDR3 DNA is TGTGCCAGCAGCTTACTATTGGTTTTTGGAAACACCATATATTTT.

This chain connects TRBV5-1 to TRBJ2-5, with D unclear. Germline V gives CDR1 SGHRS, CDR2 YFSETQ. The CDR3 is 14 amino acids. V was cut by 2 bases and J by 1 base, with 9 bases left in between. This CDR3 reads CASSFGRTQETQYF. DNA for the CDR3: TGCGCCAGCAGCTTCGGCAGGACCCAAGAGACCCAGTACTTC.

This clone was seen once. The genes are TRBV14 and TRBJ1-1, with D possibly TRBD1 on 6 matching bases. The CDR3 runs 15 residues. CDR1 SGHDN and CDR2 FVKESK come from the germline V gene. V was clipped by 4 bases and J by 0 bases, with 12 bases between them. For the CDR3, the DNA is TGTGCCAGCAGCCCTCCGGGACACTTGAACACTGAAGCTTTCTTT. Translated, it gives CASSPPGHLNTEAFF.

The rearrangement uses TRBV5-1 and TRBJ2-7, with D possibly matching TRBD2 (6 bases). V was pared by 0 bases and J by 6 bases, with 19 bases between. The CDR3 is made up of 16 amino acids. The germline V gene encodes CDR1 SGHRS and CDR2 YFSETQ. The DNA of the CDR3 is TGCGCCAGCAGCTTGGACGCACCGGGACTCCCTACCGAGCAGTACTTC. It is translated as CASSLDAPGLPTEQYF.

This clone was detected only a few times. This rearrangement joins TRBV7-2 to TRBJ1-1; D gene ambiguous. The CDR3 length is 14 residues. CDR1 and CDR2 from the germline V gene are SGHTA and FQGNSA. Trimming took off 2 bases at V and 6 bases at J, with 13 bases between the two ends. The CDR3 loop reads CASSLNPVIPEAFF. DNA for the CDR3: TGTGCCAGCAGCTTAAACCCCGTGATCCCTGAAGCTTTCTTT.

This rearrangement joins TRBV6-4 to TRBJ2-6, with D possibly matching TRBD1 (6 bases). V lost 6 bases, J lost 0 bases, and 12 bases lay in between. There are 16 residues in the CDR3. Germline V gene sequence: CDR1 MRHNA, CDR2 SNTAGT. This CDR3 is CASSPDRNSGANVLTF. CDR3 DNA sequence: TGTGCCAGCAGCCCGGACAGAAACTCTGGGGCCAACGTCCTGACTTTC.

The chain has TRBV14 and TRBJ2-7; D possibly corresponds to TRBD1 (5 bases). V lost 0 bases and J 9 bases, leaving 9 bases between the germline ends. The CDR3 is 12 residues long. The germline V gene encodes CDR1 SGHDN and CDR2 FVKESK. The CDR3 bases are TGTGCCAGCAGCCAAGATCGAAGGGGGCAGTACTTC. Residues: CASSQDRRGQYF.

The V gene is TRBV5-1, the J gene TRBJ2-2; 10 positions match TRBD1. The CDR3 length is 16 residues. V lost 4 bases and J lost 4; bases outside the gene matches: 7. Germline CDR1 is SGHRS and CDR2 is YFSETQ. CDR3 in DNA: TGCGCCAGCAGCAGGGGACAGGGGAGTGGCACCGGGGAGCTGTTTTTT. It encodes CASSRGQGSGTGELFF.

Only a few counts were recorded for this clone. V usage is TRBV27 and J usage is TRBJ2-7; D may be TRBD2 (6 bases). Deletions cut 6 bases from V and 0 bases from J, with 15 bases between. The CDR3 loop spans 15 amino acids. Germline CDR1 MNHEY, CDR2 SMNVEV (reference sequence). The CDR3 DNA follows: TGTGCCAGCAGCCCAATAGCGGATTCCTCCTACGAGCAGTACTTC. It yields the protein CASSPIADSSYEQYF.

The CDR3 nucleotides read TGTGCCAGCAGTTCGATCCCGCTAACGGAGACCCAGTACTTC. It codes for CASSSIPLTETQYF. The rearrangement joins TRBV11-2 to TRBJ2-5; D remains ambiguous. With 6 bases removed from V and 5 bases from J, the gap between germline ends came to 16 bases. The CDR3 sequence is 14 residues long. The germline V gene has CDR1 SGHAT and CDR2 FQNNGV. Full variable domain (remainder filled in from reference TRBV11-2 and TRBJ2-5): EAGVAQSPRYKIIEKRQSVAFWCNPISGHATLYWYQQILGQGPKLLIQFQNNGVVDDSQLPKDRFSAERLKGVDSTLKIQPAKLEDSAVYLCASSSIPLTETQYFGPGTRLLVL.

Within the sample, this clone is medium-sized (0.01 to 0.1%). This chain connects TRBV6-1 to TRBJ2-2; 8 bases align to TRBD1. V was clipped by 5 bases and J by 5 bases; unmatched bases: 4. This CDR3 has 14 residues. The germline gives CDR1 MNHNS, CDR2 SASEGT. As DNA, the CDR3 is TGTGCCAGCAGTCCAGGGGGCGAGACCGGGGAGCTGTTTTTT. Translating it yields CASSPGGETGELFF.

This clone was picked up one time. V usage is TRBV30 and J usage is TRBJ1-6; TRBD1 might be the D (5 bases). This CDR3 contains 14 residues. V lost 1 base, J lost 9 bases, and 13 bases lay in between. The germline gives CDR1 GTSNPN, CDR2 SVGIG (reference sequence). The CDR3 DNA sequence: TGTGCCTGGAGTGGTGGCCCTGGGGGTTCACCCCTCCACTTT. Protein sequence: CAWSGGPGGSPLHF. Complete variable domain (other parts from reference TRBV30 and TRBJ1-6): SQTIHQWPATLVQPVGSPLSLECTVEGTSNPNLYWYRQAAGRGLQLLFYSVGIGQISSEVPQNLSASRPQDRQFILSSKKLLLSDSGFYLCAWSGGPGGSPLHFGNGTRLTVT.